What follows are 26 T cell receptor beta chains derived from one specimen sequenced in a study of blood T cells in healthy people across ages. The use of a sample-barcoded 5' primer and a J-beta primer mix characterized a second PCR of about 6 to 12 cycles. TCRdb reprocessed the 5' RACE reads via MiXCR and lists one record per CDR3 protein. The sample lists about 400,000 distinct CDR3 sequences, more than 45% occurring once. Sequenced sample: blood. The receptors shown here come from a man aged 60 to 69 in good health.

The V call is TRBV10-3, the J call TRBJ1-1; D call uncertain. This CDR3 region has 15 residues. Germline V gene sequence: CDR1 ENHRY, CDR2 SYGVKD. V was clipped by 0 bases and J by 4 bases, with 12 bases between them. The chain's CDR3 is CAISESQERATEAFF. Here the CDR3 DNA reads TGTGCCATCAGTGAGTCGCAGGAAAGGGCCACTGAAGCTTTCTTT.

This sequence joins TRBV12-3 or TRBV12-4 and TRBJ2-4; TRBD1 is a possible D gene (5 bases). The J call is doubtful: the DNA matches TRBJ2-5 better. The CDR3 is made up of 13 amino acids. This CDR3 reads CASSADSRETQYF. The CDR3 DNA sequence: TGTGCCAGCAGTGCTGACAGTCGGGAGACCCAGTACTTC.

The chain is built from TRBV12-3 or TRBV12-4 and TRBJ2-7, with D possibly matching TRBD2 (6 bases). This CDR3 is 12 amino acids long. Trimming removed 6 bases from V and 6 bases from J, with 12 bases in between. For the CDR3, the DNA is TGTGCCAGCAGCCGACTAGTTTTCGAGCAGTACTTC. Translation: CASSRLVFEQYF.

This chain connects TRBV20-1 to TRBJ2-3, with TRBD2 matching over 14 bases. The CDR3 extends over 16 amino acids. After removal of 3 bases from V and 4 bases from J, the junction contained 6 bases not matched to a gene. CDR1 and CDR2 (germline): DFQATT, SNEGSKA (reference sequence). The CDR3 nucleotides are TGCAGTGCTAGTAAGGGACTAGCGGGAGCTCCAGATACGCAGTATTTT. Its protein is CSASKGLAGAPDTQYF.

In this sample, this clonotype turned up a few times. The rearrangement uses TRBV14 and TRBJ2-7; 7 positions match TRBD1. Germline assignment: CDR1 SGHDN and CDR2 FVKESK. The CDR3 contains 16 residues. With V trimmed by 3 bases and J by 4 bases, 12 bases remained unmatched. The CDR3 is CASSQFTGTASYEQYF. The CDR3 DNA sequence: TGTGCCAGCAGCCAGTTCACCGGGACAGCTTCTTACGAGCAGTACTTC.

The rearrangement uses TRBV6-6 and TRBJ1-2, with 9 nucleotides matching TRBD1. The CDR3 is made up of 14 amino acids. V was pared by 6 bases and J by 4 bases, with 6 bases of the junction left unmatched. Germline-derived CDR1 and CDR2 are MNHNY and SVGAGI (reference sequence). In nucleotides, the CDR3 is TGTGCCAGCAGCGACGGGACAGGGAGCTATGGCTACACCTTC. Translating gives CASSDGTGSYGYTF.

This clonotype appeared many times. The chain is built from TRBV10-3 and TRBJ2-5; no clear D. The CDR3 is 13 residues long. Trimming removed 10 bases at V and 3 bases at J, with 15 bases between. Germline values: CDR1 ENHRY, CDR2 SYGVKD. The CDR3 nucleotides are TGTGCCACTTCCAAGGCCCGCGAAGAGACCCAGTACTTC. Protein sequence: CATSKAREETQYF.

The chain is built from TRBV3-1 and TRBJ2-1, with D unclear. The CDR3 has 15 residues. With 0 bases removed from V and 10 bases from J, the gap between germline ends came to 16 bases. The germline gives CDR1 LGHDT, CDR2 YNNKEL (reference sequence). DNA of the CDR3: TGTGCCAGCAGCCAAGATTCGGGCGGCGATGTAGAGCAGTTCTTC. This encodes CASSQDSGGDVEQFF.

The chain couples TRBV29-1 to TRBJ1-2; a possible D gene is TRBD1 (5 bases). V gave up 7 bases and J gave up 10 bases, with 16 bases separating them. The CDR3 length is 11 residues. Germline assignment: CDR1 SQVTM and CDR2 ANQGSEA. Here the CDR3 reads CSAMQGQSYTF. DNA for the CDR3: TGCAGCGCAATGCAGGGCCAGTCCTACACCTTC.

On this clonotype: Since a much larger clone is just one base distant, this may be a read error. The gene calls are TRBV5-1 and TRBJ1-1; TRBD1 might be the D (5 bases). Germline V lookup: CDR1 SGHRS, CDR2 YFSETQ. The CDR3 sequence is 15 residues long. CDR3 DNA: TGCGCCGGCAGCGCCGGACATGCCGGGAACACTGAAGCTTTCTTT. Protein product: CAGSAGHAGNTEAFF.

The chain is built from TRBV9 and TRBJ2-3; 8 bases agree with TRBD2. V was pared by 4 bases and J by 2 bases, with 9 bases of the junction left unmatched. The CDR3 spans 16 residues. The germline V gene has CDR1 SGDLS and CDR2 YYNGEE. The chain's CDR3 is CASSPPVAGNTDTQYF. For the CDR3, the DNA is TGTGCCAGCAGCCCACCAGTAGCGGGAAACACAGATACGCAGTATTTT.

The chain combines TRBV28 with TRBJ1-1, with TRBD1 matching 8 bases. This CDR3 is 17 amino acids long. Germline values: CDR1 MDHEN, CDR2 SYDVKM. Trimming removed 4 bases from V and 0 bases from J; junction bases left unmatched: 10. CDR3 residues: CASSSWTGRLVNTEAFF. The CDR3 DNA reads TGTGCCAGCAGTTCATGGACAGGGAGGTTAGTGAACACTGAAGCTTTCTTT.

This clonotype was observed at least ten times. The J gene is TRBJ1-2, the V gene TRBV6-6; 7 bases are shared with TRBD1. This CDR3 has 13 amino acids. The germline CDR1 and CDR2 sequences are MNHNY and SVGAGI (reference sequence). The V segment lost 6 bases and the J segment 6 bases; nucleotides outside the gene matches: 7. The CDR3 reads CASSDRAGDGYTF. The CDR3 DNA sequence: TGTGCCAGCAGCGACAGGGCCGGGGATGGCTACACCTTC.

Details on this clonotype: An end of the junction does not agree with germline; a read error may underlie this. The chain combines TRBV28 with TRBJ1-2; D is ambiguous. This CDR3 is built from 11 residues. Germline V gene lookup returns CDR1 MDHEN and CDR2 SYDVKM. The CDR3 here is CASSPRSGYTF. DNA of the CDR3: TGTGCCAGCAGTCCGCGGTCTGGCTACACCTTT.

This clonotype showed up just a few times. The gene calls are TRBV12-3 or TRBV12-4 and TRBJ2-7; D perhaps matches TRBD1 (5 bases). V was pared by 1 base and J by 2 bases, with 12 bases between. The CDR3 has 15 amino acids. The CDR3 nucleotides are TGTGCCAGCAGTTTAGGCAGGGCCATCCCCTACGAGCAGTACTTC. Protein sequence: CASSLGRAIPYEQYF.

This clonotype was seen only a few times. The V and J genes are TRBV20-1 and TRBJ2-1; perhaps TRBD2 as D (5 bases). Trimming removed 3 bases from V and 0 bases from J, with 9 bases in between. This CDR3 region has 14 residues. The germline V gene has CDR1 DFQATT and CDR2 SNEGSKA (reference sequence). The CDR3 region is CSARDLSSYNEQFF. CDR3 bases: TGCAGTGCTAGGGACTTGAGCTCCTACAATGAGCAGTTCTTC.

In this sample, this clonotype turned up many times. The rearrangement links TRBV6-5 to TRBJ2-3; D uncertain. The CDR3 contains 14 residues. Germline V gene data show CDR1 as MNHEY and CDR2 as SVGAGI. Trimming took off 6 bases at V and 0 bases at J, with 10 bases between the two ends. The CDR3 coding sequence is TGTGCCAGCAGCCCCCGGGTGAGCACAGATACGCAGTATTTT. Translation: CASSPRVSTDTQYF.

This clonotype was counted only a few times. J is TRBJ2-5 and V is TRBV5-6; the match to TRBD1 covers 11 bases. The V and J ends lost 4 bases and 11 bases, in that order; junction bases with no gene match: 7. This CDR3 is 13 amino acids long. Germline CDR1 SGHDT, CDR2 YYEEEE. The DNA for the CDR3 is TGTGCCAGCAGCGTGGACAGGGGGCGACTGCAGTACTTC. Protein: CASSVDRGRLQYF.

V and J are TRBV29-1 and TRBJ2-3; 15 bases fit TRBD2. CDR3 length equals 18 residues. Germline V gene sequence: CDR1 SQVTM, CDR2 ANQGSEA. V trimming: 4 bases; J trimming: 4 bases; junction bases outside the gene matches: 12. The CDR3 protein is CSVALTGLAGGQADTQYF. The CDR3 DNA is TGCAGCGTTGCCCTCACCGGACTAGCGGGGGGGCAGGCAGATACGCAGTATTTT.

This chain joins TRBV12-3 or TRBV12-4 and TRBJ2-3; tentative D call: TRBD1 (6 bases). This CDR3 has 14 residues. Trimming took off 3 bases at V and 5 bases at J, with 12 bases between the two ends. CDR3 DNA: TGTGCCAGCAGTTTGAGAGGGGGAGAAGATACGCAGTATTTT. Protein product: CASSLRGGEDTQYF.

This rearrangement joins TRBV14 to TRBJ2-1; perhaps TRBD1 as D (6 bases). The CDR3 length is 15 residues. In germline, CDR1 is SGHDN, CDR2 FVKESK. Trimming pared 0 bases from V and 7 bases from J, leaving 13 bases between. As DNA, the CDR3 is TGTGCCAGCAGCCAAGACCCAACAGGGCTGAATGAGCAGTTCTTC. Its translation: CASSQDPTGLNEQFF.

This clonotype came up many times. This chain connects TRBV6-6 to TRBJ2-7; D is undetermined. The CDR3 extends over 11 amino acids. CDR1 is MNHNY, CDR2 SVGAGI, per germline (reference sequence). Trimming cost V 5 bases and J 3 bases, with 5 bases left between them. CDR3 in amino acids: CASSPNYEQYF. The CDR3 DNA reads TGTGCCAGCAGTCCTAACTACGAGCAGTACTTC.

This chain links TRBV11-2 with TRBJ2-7, with a possible D match to TRBD2 (5 bases). From germline, CDR1 is SGHAT and CDR2 FQNNGV. This CDR3 spans 17 amino acids. V lost 1 base to trimming and J lost 7 bases, with 23 bases between them. In DNA, the CDR3 is TGTGCCAGCAGCTTAGTCGTTTTTGCCGGGGTGGGGAATGAGCAGTACTTC. This sequence encodes CASSLVVFAGVGNEQYF. Supplemented by reference TRBV11-2 and TRBJ2-7, the full variable domain reads EAGVAQSPRYKIIEKRQSVAFWCNPISGHATLYWYQQILGQGPKLLIQFQNNGVVDDSQLPKDRFSAERLKGVDSTLKIQPAKLEDSAVYLCASSLVVFAGVGNEQYFGPGTRLTVT.

The rearrangement links TRBV5-1 to TRBJ2-5, with 7 bases aligning to TRBD1. The CDR3 runs to 14 residues. CDR1 SGHRS and CDR2 YFSETQ come from the germline V gene. Trimming took 4 bases from V and 2 from J; bases not matched to a gene: 5. The DNA of the CDR3 is TGCGCCAGCAGCGAGGGGGCCCTGCAAGAGACCCAGTACTTC. This encodes CASSEGALQETQYF.

V gene TRBV6-5 combines with J gene TRBJ2-5; TRBD2 matches at 8 bases. The J call may be faulty, since TRBJ2-7 better matches the DNA end. In germline, CDR1 is MNHEY, CDR2 SVGAGI. The CDR3 extends over 19 amino acids. CDR3 amino acids: CASSYNPMWREALFNEQYF. The CDR3, as DNA: TGTGCCAGCAGTTACAACCCCATGTGGCGGGAGGCCTTATTCAACGAGCAGTACTTC.

This sequence joins TRBV29-1 and TRBJ2-7; 8 bases match TRBD2. V lost 4 bases and J lost 6; bases outside the gene matches: 5. The germline gives CDR1 SQVTM, CDR2 ANQGSEA. The CDR3 is 12 residues long. CDR3 sequence: CSVGGAGAEQYF. Here the CDR3 DNA reads TGCAGCGTTGGGGGAGCGGGGGCCGAGCAGTACTTC.